This T cell receptor (beta chain) was sequenced during a study of PD-L1 blockade in urothelial cancer. Background on the study: Once treatment had started, blood was analyzed at 3 weeks (second dose) and again at 6 weeks. Findings and caveats of the study: Pretreatment TCR clonality in blood under the median foretold superior survival.

Time point indicated: peripheral blood 6 weeks after treatment start. The patients had locally advanced or metastatic urothelial carcinoma. Germline V lookup: CDR1 SGHTA, CDR2 FQGTGA. This CDR3 spans 19 amino acids. V was trimmed by 5 bases and J by 0 bases, leaving 23 bases between them. Only in-frame clones appear in the TCRdb table, and some are missing; sequencing was by immunoSEQ multiplex PCR. This sample carries about 45,000 clones, about 83% of them seen once, and the ten largest clones take roughly 15%. A note on this clone: Its antigen is undetermined.

The chain couples TRBV7-3 to TRBJ1-3; D possibly corresponds to TRBD1 (5 bases). The TCR comes from a man in his 60s with urothelial cancer. The sample in question was PBMCs, obtained around atezolizumab (anti-PD-L1) treatment. CDR3 amino acids: CASSPHFLCRAFSGNTIYF. CDR3 coding DNA: TGTGCCAGCAGCCCCCATTTCTTATGCAGGGCCTTCTCTGGAAACACCATATATTTT.